These 27 T cell receptor beta chains came from one sample sequenced in a study of beta chain features in type 1 diabetes. As every portion of the isolated RNA was reverse transcribed, the sequencing read expressed TCRB transcripts. Profiling relied on immunoSEQ multiplex PCR, and the TCRdb table lists in-frame clones only, not all of them. The sample comprises about 450,000 clones, approximately 10% of which are singletons, and approximately 0.05% rests with the top ten. The sample was naive CD4+ T cells from blood. The receptors here all came from a woman between 18 and 29 years old in good health.

This clone was found a few times. The V call is TRBV15, the J call TRBJ1-2; possible D gene TRBD1, 5 bases. Trimming removed 10 bases at V and 8 bases at J, with 14 bases between. The CDR3 runs to 11 residues. CDR1 and CDR2 (germline): LNHNV, YYDKDF (reference sequence). CDR3 DNA sequence: TGTGCCATCCATTGGGGGGTAGGCTACACCTTC. Encoded protein: CAIHWGVGYTF.

V gene TRBV6-4 combines with J gene TRBJ2-1; 12 bases map to TRBD2. The V segment lost 3 bases and the J segment 6 bases; nucleotides outside the gene matches: 3. Germline CDR1 and CDR2: MRHNA and SNTAGT. There are 15 residues in the CDR3. The CDR3 coding sequence is TGTGCCAGCAGTGATTTGACTAGCGGGAGCAATGAGCAGTTCTTC. It is translated as CASSDLTSGSNEQFF.

This clone was counted only a few times. The chain carries TRBV9 and TRBJ2-1; the D gene is possibly TRBD1 (8 bases). The CDR3 is made up of 16 amino acids. CDR1 and CDR2 from the germline V gene are SGDLS and YYNGEE. Trimming removed 0 bases at V and 4 bases at J, with 14 bases between. CDR3 sequence: CASSVDTGGLYNEQFF. For the CDR3, the DNA is TGTGCCAGCAGCGTAGATACAGGGGGACTATACAATGAGCAGTTCTTC.

The chain employs TRBV30 and TRBJ1-5; D possibly corresponds to TRBD1 (6 bases). This CDR3 region has 12 residues. Germline lookup yields CDR1 GTSNPN and CDR2 SVGIG (reference sequence). V dropped 2 bases and J dropped 5 bases, with 7 bases sitting between them. CDR3 protein: CAWSQGYQPQHF. The CDR3 DNA is TGTGCCTGGAGTCAGGGGTATCAGCCCCAGCATTTT.

This chain links TRBV27 with TRBJ1-2, with D unresolved. Trimming took off 2 bases at V and 3 bases at J, with 13 bases between the two ends. The CDR3 has 15 amino acids. Germline V CDR1 and CDR2: MNHEY, SMNVEV (reference sequence). The CDR3 DNA reads TGTGCCAGCAGTTTAACCAACAGTGGATACTATGGCTACACCTTC. This gives the protein CASSLTNSGYYGYTF.

This clone was counted a few times. The chain uses TRBV9 and TRBJ2-1; 10 bases line up with TRBD1. V gave up 4 bases and J gave up 1 base; unmatched junction bases: 2. The CDR3 has 15 amino acids. Looked up from germline, CDR1 is SGDLS and CDR2 is YYNGEE. CDR3 DNA sequence: TGTGCCAGCAGCCGACAGGGGGCTTCCTACAATGAGCAGTTCTTC. Protein: CASSRQGASYNEQFF.

J is TRBJ1-1 and V is TRBV7-9; D ambiguous. The CDR3 has 12 amino acids. Germline V gene lookup returns CDR1 SEHNR and CDR2 FQNEAQ (reference sequence). Trimming shortened V by 5 bases and J by 12 bases, and 16 bases separated the two germline ends. The CDR3 loop is CASSIRREDPFF. CDR3 coding DNA: TGTGCCAGCAGCATTCGACGGGAGGATCCTTTCTTT.

J is TRBJ2-4 and V is TRBV7-2, with 7 bases aligning to TRBD2. CDR3 size: 16 residues. J gave up 0 bases and V 5 bases, and 7 bases lay outside the gene matches. Per the germline V gene, CDR1 is SGHTA and CDR2 is FQGNSA. The CDR3 DNA reads TGTGCCAGCAGCCGGGCCGGGGGGTCAGCCAAAAACATTCAGTACTTC. Its protein product is CASSRAGGSAKNIQYF.

The rearrangement uses TRBV29-1 and TRBJ2-7; maybe TRBD1 (6 bases). With 7 bases removed from V and 6 bases from J, the gap between germline ends came to 19 bases. This CDR3 has 13 amino acids. The germline V gene has CDR1 SQVTM and CDR2 ANQGSEA. Written as DNA, the CDR3 is TGCAGCGCCCTGGGGGCGAGGTCGGGCGAGCAGTACTTC. It codes for CSALGARSGEQYF.

The rearrangement joins TRBV5-1 to TRBJ2-1; D perhaps matches TRBD2 (6 bases). Trimming shortened V by 0 bases and J by 2 bases, and 9 bases separated the two germline ends. The CDR3 length is 15 residues. The germline V gene encodes CDR1 SGHRS and CDR2 YFSETQ. The CDR3 DNA reads TGCGCCAGCAGCTTGGTAGTAGCGGCCTACAATGAGCAGTTCTTC. Amino acids: CASSLVVAAYNEQFF.

The chain links TRBV30 to TRBJ2-1, with 7 nucleotides matching TRBD1. With 2 bases clipped from V and 14 bases from J, the junction kept 9 bases outside the gene matches. This CDR3 has 12 amino acids. Germline CDR1 reads GTSNPN; CDR2 reads SVGIG (reference sequence). The CDR3 nucleotides are TGTGCCTGGAGTCCTACGACAGGGACCGAGTTCTTC. Its translation is CAWSPTTGTEFF.

The rearrangement uses TRBV19 and TRBJ2-7, with D possibly matching TRBD1 (9 bases). Between the trimmed V and J ends, which lost 6 bases and 5 bases, there was a span of 17 bases. Per the germline V gene, CDR1 is LNHDA and CDR2 is SQIVND (reference sequence). The CDR3 runs to 14 residues. CDR3 DNA: TGTGCCAGTAGCGACAGGGGGGGACTAGACGAGCAGTACTTC. Residues: CASSDRGGLDEQYF.

V usage is TRBV18 and J usage is TRBJ1-1; unclear D gene. Trimming removed 6 bases at V and 4 bases at J, with 18 bases between. Germline CDR1 KGHSH, CDR2 LQKENI. The CDR3 sequence is 15 residues long. CDR3 sequence: CASSPDTLIGTEAFF. The CDR3 nucleotides read TGTGCCAGCTCCCCTGACACACTTATCGGCACTGAAGCTTTCTTT.

This clone was counted only a few times. The gene calls are TRBV5-1 and TRBJ2-1; D remains ambiguous. Trimming removed 1 base at V and 0 bases at J, with 11 bases between. The V gene's germline CDR1 is SGHRS and CDR2 YFSETQ. There are 16 residues in the CDR3. This CDR3 reads CASSLYQLFSYNEQFF. DNA of the CDR3: TGCGCCAGCAGCTTGTATCAGTTATTCTCCTACAATGAGCAGTTCTTC.

This clone occurred a few times. This chain uses TRBV2 with TRBJ1-2, with 9 nucleotides matching TRBD1. The CDR3 covers 14 residues. CDR1 and CDR2 (germline): SNHLY, FYNNEI. The V segment lost 7 bases and the J segment 3 bases; nucleotides outside the gene matches: 6. CDR3 protein: CASIWDREHYGYTF. The CDR3 DNA is TGTGCCAGCATTTGGGACAGGGAACACTATGGCTACACCTTC.

The table lists this clone with a few counts. V and J are TRBV29-1 and TRBJ2-3, with D possibly being TRBD2 (7 bases). From germline, CDR1 is SQVTM and CDR2 ANQGSEA. The germline V and J ends were trimmed by 6 bases and 6 bases, with 22 bases remaining between them. The CDR3 has 15 amino acids. The CDR3 nucleotides are TGCAGCGTCCCCCTAGGGGGGGGGCATGGGGATACGCAGTATTTT. This codes for CSVPLGGGHGDTQYF.

V is TRBV6-5 and J is TRBJ2-7; 7 bases agree with TRBD1. The V gene end was trimmed by 5 bases and the J gene end by 3 bases; junction bases not matched to a gene: 7. Germline assignment: CDR1 MNHEY and CDR2 SVGAGI. The CDR3 has 14 amino acids. The CDR3 region is CASSRGQPLYEQYF. CDR3 DNA sequence: TGTGCCAGCAGTAGGGGACAGCCGCTCTACGAGCAGTACTTC.

Remarks on this clone: Other DNA sequences in this specimen translate into the identical CDR3. The CDR3 nucleotides read TGCAGTGCTCGGTACAATGAGCAGTTCTTC. It is translated as CSARYNEQFF. The genes are TRBV20-1 and TRBJ2-1, with unresolved D. Germline V lookup: CDR1 DFQATT, CDR2 SNEGSKA (reference sequence). The CDR3 runs 10 residues. Deletions cut 5 bases from V and 4 bases from J, with 3 bases between.

This chain links TRBV30 with TRBJ2-2; D unresolved. Trimming left V 4 bases short and J 4 bases short, with 10 bases between. Germline CDR1 and CDR2: GTSNPN and SVGIG (reference sequence). CDR3 size: 13 residues. CDR3: CAWKLVGTGELFF. The CDR3 DNA follows: TGTGCCTGGAAACTCGTGGGCACCGGGGAGCTGTTTTTT.

J is TRBJ1-5 and V is TRBV9; no clear D gene. This CDR3 is 12 amino acids long. Germline loops: CDR1 SGDLS, CDR2 YYNGEE. V lost 3 bases and J 9 bases, leaving 10 bases between the germline ends. For the CDR3, the DNA is TGTGCCAGCAGCGCCGACTCGGGGCCCCAGCATTTT. This codes for CASSADSGPQHF.

The V gene is TRBV2, the J gene TRBJ1-1, with 7 bases that match TRBD1. CDR1 SNHLY and CDR2 FYNNEI come from the germline V gene. The CDR3 contains 14 residues. With 8 bases clipped from V and 0 bases from J, the junction kept 6 bases outside the gene matches. The CDR3 sequence is CASFYRGMNTEAFF. The CDR3 DNA reads as TGTGCCAGCTTTTACAGGGGCATGAACACTGAAGCTTTCTTT.

This clone was detected only a few times. V usage is TRBV7-2 and J usage is TRBJ2-2; possibly TRBD2 for D (5 bases). The CDR3 has 16 amino acids. From germline, CDR1 is SGHTA and CDR2 FQGNSA. V was pared by 0 bases and J by 3 bases, with 11 bases between. The CDR3 DNA reads as TGTGCCAGCAGCTTAGCTGCACTAGGTTACACCGGGGAGCTGTTTTTT. Translated, it gives CASSLAALGYTGELFF. The variable domain in full, with the rest retrieved from reference TRBV7-2 and TRBJ2-2, is GAGVSQSPSNKVTEKGKDVELRCDPISGHTALYWYRQSLGQGLEFLIYFQGNSAPDKSGLPSDRFSAERTGGSVSTLTIQRTQQEDSAVYLCASSLAALGYTGELFFGEGSRLTVL.

This clone was counted a few times. The V gene is TRBV29-1, the J gene TRBJ2-1, with D uncertain. Germline V gene sequence: CDR1 SQVTM, CDR2 ANQGSEA. V was clipped by 3 bases and J by 7 bases, with 10 bases between them. The CDR3 extends over 12 amino acids. The CDR3: CSVEGSWNEQFF. CDR3 DNA sequence: TGCAGCGTTGAGGGAAGTTGGAATGAGCAGTTCTTC.

The V call is TRBV5-1, the J call TRBJ2-5; the match to TRBD1 covers 7 bases. V dropped 3 bases and J dropped 5; count of bases not matched to a gene: 13. The CDR3 consists of 16 residues. Looked up from germline, CDR1 is SGHRS and CDR2 is YFSETQ. The CDR3 region is CASSWQTEGAGETQYF. CDR3 in DNA: TGCGCCAGCAGCTGGCAGACCGAGGGGGCTGGGGAGACCCAGTACTTC.

There are a few counts of this clone. This CDR3 is missing its conserved last phenylalanine or tryptophan, likely due to a read error. It is unclear where the CDR3 begins or ends on the DNA, so no DNA is shown, and the CDR3 is as TCRdb lists it. This rearrangement joins TRBV27 to TRBJ1-2. Looked up from germline, CDR1 is MNHEY and CDR2 is SMNVEV (reference sequence). The CDR3 totals 8 residues, both ends included. This CDR3 is CASSPVER.

This clone was detected only a few times. This chain joins TRBV4-3 and TRBJ1-1; D unresolved. There are 12 residues in the CDR3. Per the germline V gene, CDR1 is LGHNA and CDR2 is YSLEER. The ends were cut back, 0 bases at V and 11 bases at J, with 10 bases in the middle. The CDR3 spells CASSQDARVAFF. As DNA, the CDR3 is TGCGCCAGCAGCCAAGATGCTCGGGTTGCTTTCTTT.

This clone was seen a handful of times. The chain has TRBV7-3 and TRBJ2-5, with D unclear. V was cut by 10 bases and J by 2 bases, with 20 bases left in between. This CDR3 has 15 residues. The germline gives CDR1 SGHTA, CDR2 FQGTGA. The CDR3 DNA reads as TGTGCCATCGACCCCTTAGGAGCTATTCAAGAGACCCAGTACTTC. It encodes CAIDPLGAIQETQYF.